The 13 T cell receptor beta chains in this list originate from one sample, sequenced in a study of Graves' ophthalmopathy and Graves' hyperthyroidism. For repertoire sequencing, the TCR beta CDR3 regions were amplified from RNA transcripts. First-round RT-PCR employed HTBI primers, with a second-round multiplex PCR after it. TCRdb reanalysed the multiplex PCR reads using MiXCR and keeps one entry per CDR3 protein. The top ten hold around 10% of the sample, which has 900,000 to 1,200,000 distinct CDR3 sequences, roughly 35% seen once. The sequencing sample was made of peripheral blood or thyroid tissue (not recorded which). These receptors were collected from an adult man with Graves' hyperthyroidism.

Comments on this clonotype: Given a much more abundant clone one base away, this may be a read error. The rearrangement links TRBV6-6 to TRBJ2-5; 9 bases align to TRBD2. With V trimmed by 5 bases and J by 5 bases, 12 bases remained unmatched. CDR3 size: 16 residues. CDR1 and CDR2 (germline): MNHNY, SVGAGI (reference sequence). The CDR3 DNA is TGTGCCAGCAGTGGAGTTTGGCGGGGGGGAGAGGAGACCCAGTACTTC. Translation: CASSGVWRGGEETQYF.

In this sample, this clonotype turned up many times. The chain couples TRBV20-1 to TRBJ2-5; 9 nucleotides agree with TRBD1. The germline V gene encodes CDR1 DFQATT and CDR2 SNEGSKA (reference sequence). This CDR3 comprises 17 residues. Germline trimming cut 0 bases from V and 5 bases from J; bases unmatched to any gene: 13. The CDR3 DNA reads TGCAGTGCTAGAGAGACGGGACAGGGCGGTTGGGGGGAGACCCAGTACTTC. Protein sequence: CSARETGQGGWGETQYF.

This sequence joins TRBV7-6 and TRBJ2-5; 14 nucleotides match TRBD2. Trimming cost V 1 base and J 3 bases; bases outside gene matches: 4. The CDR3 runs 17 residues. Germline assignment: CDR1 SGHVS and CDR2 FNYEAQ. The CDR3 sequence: CASSLVMGLAGEETQYF. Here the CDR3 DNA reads TGTGCCAGCAGCTTAGTCATGGGACTAGCGGGGGAAGAGACCCAGTACTTC.

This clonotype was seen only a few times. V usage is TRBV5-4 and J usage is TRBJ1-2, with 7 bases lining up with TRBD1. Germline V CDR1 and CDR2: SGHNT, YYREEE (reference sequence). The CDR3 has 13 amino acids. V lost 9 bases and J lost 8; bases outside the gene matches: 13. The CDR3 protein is CATNTKRGGGYTF. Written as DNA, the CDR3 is TGTGCCACCAATACAAAACGAGGGGGCGGCTACACCTTC.

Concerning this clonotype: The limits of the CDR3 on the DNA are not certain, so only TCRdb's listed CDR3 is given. CDR3 amino acids: CACSVEGQNPNTEAFF. This chain links TRBV5-1 with TRBJ1-1. From its first to its last residue, the CDR3 has 16 amino acids. Germline CDR1 SGHRS, CDR2 YFSETQ.

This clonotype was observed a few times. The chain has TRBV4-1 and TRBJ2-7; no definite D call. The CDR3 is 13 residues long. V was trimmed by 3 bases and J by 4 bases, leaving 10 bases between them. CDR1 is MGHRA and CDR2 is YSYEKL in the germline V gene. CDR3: CASSQLAEYEQYF. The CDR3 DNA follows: TGCGCCAGCAGCCAGCTTGCAGAGTACGAGCAGTACTTC.

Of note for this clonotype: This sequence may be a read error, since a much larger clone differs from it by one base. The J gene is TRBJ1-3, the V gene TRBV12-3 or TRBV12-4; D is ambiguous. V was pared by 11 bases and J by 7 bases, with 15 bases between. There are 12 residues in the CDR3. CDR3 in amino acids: CAGQVAANTIYF. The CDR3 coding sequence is TGTGCCGGCCAAGTCGCCGCGAACACCATATATTTT.

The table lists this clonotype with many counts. CDR3 sequence reads: CASSLITTSPYEQYF. CDR3 bases: TGTGCCAGCAGCTTAATAACAACTTCACCCTACGAGCAGTACTTC. The gene calls are TRBV7-9 and TRBJ2-7; D remains ambiguous. This CDR3 is 15 amino acids long. Trimming took 2 bases from V and 2 from J, leaving 13 bases between them. CDR1 SEHNR and CDR2 FQNEAQ come from the germline V gene (reference sequence).

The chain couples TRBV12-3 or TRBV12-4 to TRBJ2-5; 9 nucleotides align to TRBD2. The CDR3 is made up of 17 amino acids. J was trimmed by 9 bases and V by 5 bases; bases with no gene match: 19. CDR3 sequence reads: CASSIPGAGGPQFSQYF. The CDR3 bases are TGTGCCAGCAGTATCCCGGGGGCGGGGGGGCCACAGTTTTCCCAGTACTTC.

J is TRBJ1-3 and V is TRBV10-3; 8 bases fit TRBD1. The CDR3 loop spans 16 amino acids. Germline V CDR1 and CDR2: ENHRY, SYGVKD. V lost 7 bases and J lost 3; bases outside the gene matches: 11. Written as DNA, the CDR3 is TGTGCCATCACCCTTACACAGGGGGACTATGGAAACACCATATATTTT. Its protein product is CAITLTQGDYGNTIYF.

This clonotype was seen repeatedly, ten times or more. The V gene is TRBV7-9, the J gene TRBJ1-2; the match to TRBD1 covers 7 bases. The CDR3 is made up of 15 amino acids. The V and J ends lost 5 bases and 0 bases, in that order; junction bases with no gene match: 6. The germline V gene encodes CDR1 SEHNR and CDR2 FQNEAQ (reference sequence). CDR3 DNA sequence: TGTGCCAGCAGCATACAGGGGTGGGCTAACTATGGCTACACCTTC. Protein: CASSIQGWANYGYTF.

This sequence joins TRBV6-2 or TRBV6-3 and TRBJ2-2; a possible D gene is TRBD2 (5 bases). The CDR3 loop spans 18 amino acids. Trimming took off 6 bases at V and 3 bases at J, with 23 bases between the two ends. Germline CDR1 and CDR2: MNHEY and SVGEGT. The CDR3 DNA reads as TGTGCCAGCAGATCCGGGAATTACACCGATAGATACACCGGGGAGCTGTTTTTT. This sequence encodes CASRSGNYTDRYTGELFF.

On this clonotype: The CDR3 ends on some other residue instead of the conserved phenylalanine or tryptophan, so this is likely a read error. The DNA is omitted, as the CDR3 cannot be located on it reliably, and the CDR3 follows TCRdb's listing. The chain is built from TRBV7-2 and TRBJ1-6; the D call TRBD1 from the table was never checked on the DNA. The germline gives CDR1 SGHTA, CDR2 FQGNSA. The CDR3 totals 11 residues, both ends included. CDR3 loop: CASSLGEFPNY.